Each of the 20 T cell receptor beta chains below was sequenced from the same sample in a study of regulatory T cells in long-lasting Graves disease (dated by TCRdb to about 2021). According to the study, the label for this sample's time point signals: persistent/refractory GD, antithyroid drugs over 5 years with positive TRAb. RNA was extracted from PBMCs in TRIzol for both TCR sequencing and RNA sequencing. Library prep was done by multiplex PCR. TCRdb names Illumina HiSeq 4000 as the instrument used. CDR3 regions were amplified by Arm-PCR with iRepertoire HTBI primers to construct TCR beta libraries. Using fastp at Q25 and MiXCR, TCRdb reprocessed the public reads and kept productive beta chains. Each entry is one CDR3 protein sequence, shown with its most common DNA and genes. Within this sample are roughly 360,000 distinct CDR3 sequences, with more than 20% of them counted one time only. The ten largest clonotypes hold approximately 28% of the sample.

This sample comprised peripheral blood mononuclear cells (PBMCs), obtained when the disease was refractory, from a patient treated with antithyroid drugs. These receptors came from a woman aged 35 to 49 with Graves disease. Donor details come from another sample of the same person, matched by shared clones.

On this clonotype itself: This likely reflects a read error, since a far larger clone is one base away. The chain uses TRBV6-5 and TRBJ1-2; D remains ambiguous. The CDR3 consists of 14 residues. In germline, CDR1 is MNHEY, CDR2 SVGAGI. Trimming shortened V by 2 bases and J by 6 bases, and 13 bases separated the two germline ends. In DNA, the CDR3 is TGTGCCAGCAGTTACAGGGCCTGGGGAGATGGCTACACCTTC. Translation: CASSYRAWGDGYTF.

The table lists this clonotype with many counts. The genes are TRBV28 and TRBJ2-7; TRBD1 aligns across 8 bases. J gave up 5 bases and V 2 bases, and 8 bases lay outside the gene matches. The length of the CDR3 is 15 residues. The germline V gene encodes CDR1 MDHEN and CDR2 SYDVKM. The CDR3 DNA reads as TGTGCCAGCAGTTTAAGGACAGGGAATCGGAACGAGCAGTACTTC. It encodes CASSLRTGNRNEQYF.

This clonotype appeared a few times. The chain recombines TRBV5-1 with TRBJ2-7; D unresolved. Trimming pared 2 bases from V and 3 bases from J, leaving 9 bases between. There are 13 residues in the CDR3. CDR1 is SGHRS and CDR2 is YFSETQ in the germline V gene. In DNA form, the CDR3 reads TGCGCCAGCAGCTTACCAGCCCGCTACGAGCAGTACTTC. This codes for CASSLPARYEQYF. The full variable domain, in which reference TRBV5-1 and TRBJ2-7 provide the parts outside the CDR3, is KAGVTQTPRYLIKTRGQQVTLSCSPISGHRSVSWYQQTPGQGLQFLFEYFSETQRNKGNFPGRFSGRQFSNSRSEMNVSTLELGDSALYLCASSLPARYEQYFGPGTRLTVT.

On this clonotype: This may arise from a read error, as a much more abundant clone is one base away. This rearrangement joins TRBV29-1 to TRBJ2-5, with D possibly TRBD1 on 5 matching bases. CDR3 length: 13 residues. The V gene's germline CDR1 is SQVTM and CDR2 ANQGSEA. CDR3 sequence: CSVDPGIGEAQYF. For the CDR3, the DNA is TGCAGCGTTGACCCAGGGATTGGAGAGGCCCAGTACTTC.

A word on this clonotype: A clone one base away is much larger, so this may be a read error. V usage is TRBV28 and J usage is TRBJ1-5; D gene uncertain. The CDR3 runs 13 residues. The germline CDR1 and CDR2 sequences are MDHEN and SYDVKM. The CDR3 sequence is CASSLMGNPPQHF. CDR3 in DNA: TGTGCCAGCAGTTTGATGGGCAATCCGCCCCAGCATTTT.

This clonotype was observed at least ten times. The J gene is TRBJ1-2, the V gene TRBV20-1; D is possibly TRBD1 (5 bases). The V gene's germline CDR1 is DFQATT and CDR2 SNEGSKA (reference sequence). This CDR3 comprises 12 residues. Trimming stripped 0 bases from V and 3 bases from J, with 5 bases between. CDR3 in DNA: TGCAGTGCTAGAGAACAGGACTATGGCTACACCTTC. Its protein product is CSAREQDYGYTF.

The chain links TRBV20-1 to TRBJ1-4, with a possible D match to TRBD1 (5 bases). The CDR3 is 13 amino acids. CDR1 and CDR2 from the germline V gene are DFQATT and SNEGSKA (reference sequence). The ends were cut back, 2 bases at V and 8 bases at J, with 12 bases in the middle. The CDR3, as DNA: TGCAGTGCTAGATCAGGGTTTGGGGAAAAACTGTTTTTT. This encodes CSARSGFGEKLFF.

The genes are TRBV29-1 and TRBJ2-3; D not resolved. The germline CDR1 and CDR2 sequences are SQVTM and ANQGSEA. The CDR3 extends over 13 amino acids. V was cut by 6 bases and J by 0 bases, with 10 bases left in between. CDR3 nucleotide sequence: TGCAGCGTGACTTACACTAGCACAGATACGCAGTATTTT. This sequence encodes CSVTYTSTDTQYF.

The chain has TRBV15 and TRBJ2-2; D might be TRBD2 (5 bases). Trimming took off 2 bases at V and 4 bases at J, with 11 bases between the two ends. Germline V gene lookup returns CDR1 LNHNV and CDR2 YYDKDF (reference sequence). This CDR3 region has 15 residues. CDR3 bases: TGTGCCACCAGCAGAAATAGCGCCGCCACCGGGGAGCTGTTTTTT. Its translation is CATSRNSAATGELFF.

In this sample, this clonotype turned up many times. The V call is TRBV5-1, the J call TRBJ1-4; 9 nucleotides line up with TRBD1. V lost 0 bases to trimming and J lost 5 bases; unmatched junction nucleotides: 8. The CDR3 extends over 17 amino acids. Germline CDR1 is SGHRS and CDR2 is YFSETQ. This chain's CDR3 is CASSLVTGGLGNEKLFF. CDR3 sequence (DNA): TGCGCCAGCAGCTTGGTCACAGGGGGCTTGGGAAATGAAAAACTGTTTTTT.

The genes are TRBV11-1 and TRBJ1-2, with D uncertain. The germline V gene has CDR1 SGHAT and CDR2 FQDESV (reference sequence). Deletions cut 2 bases from V and 7 bases from J, with 8 bases between. This CDR3 region has 12 residues. This CDR3 reads CASSLNTGGYTF. The CDR3 region has the DNA TGTGCCAGCAGCTTAAACACGGGTGGCTACACCTTC.

J is TRBJ2-7 and V is TRBV5-1; 8 bases fit TRBD1. The germline gives CDR1 SGHRS, CDR2 YFSETQ. The ends lost 2 bases at V and 0 bases at J; junction bases unmatched: 4. CDR3 length equals 15 residues. As DNA, the CDR3 is TGCGCCAGCAGCTTACAGGGGGGCTCCTCCTACGAGCAGTACTTC. Residues: CASSLQGGSSYEQYF.

The chain links TRBV5-1 to TRBJ2-7, with D possibly TRBD2 on 6 matching bases. V lost 2 bases and J lost 4, with 10 bases in between. The CDR3 consists of 13 residues. Germline V gene lookup returns CDR1 SGHRS and CDR2 YFSETQ. CDR3 bases: TGCGCCAGCAGCTTAGCTAGCGAGTACGAGCAGTACTTC. Amino acid sequence: CASSLASEYEQYF.

V usage is TRBV7-2 and J usage is TRBJ2-1, with D unresolved. The V gene lost 1 base and the J gene lost 1 base, with 8 bases spanning the gap. The CDR3 has 15 residues. The germline V gene has CDR1 SGHTA and CDR2 FQGNSA. The CDR3 bases are TGTGCCAGCAGCTTAGGTTCTTCTTCCTACAATGAGCAGTTCTTC. Encoded protein: CASSLGSSSYNEQFF.

CDR3 region: CSARGKYSGRARETQYF. The CDR3 nucleotides read TGCAGTGCTAGAGGAAAATATAGCGGGAGGGCCCGAGAGACCCAGTACTTC. The V gene is TRBV20-1, the J gene TRBJ2-5; 11 bases align to TRBD2. Trimming took 1 base from V and 4 from J; bases not matched to a gene: 11. This CDR3 has 17 amino acids. Per the germline V gene, CDR1 is DFQATT and CDR2 is SNEGSKA (reference sequence).

This clonotype has a count of ten or more. The rearrangement uses TRBV20-1 and TRBJ1-1, with D maybe TRBD1 (5 bases). The V end was cut by 3 bases, the J end by 11 bases, with 25 bases between. The germline V gene encodes CDR1 DFQATT and CDR2 SNEGSKA (reference sequence). The CDR3 length is 15 residues. The CDR3 region is CSASSPRTSVTGAFF. CDR3 in DNA: TGCAGTGCTAGCTCCCCTAGGACATCTGTCACCGGGGCTTTCTTT.

This clonotype has at least ten counts. This rearrangement joins TRBV6-1 to TRBJ1-1, with TRBD1 matching over 8 bases. The CDR3 is 16 amino acids. In germline, CDR1 is MNHNS, CDR2 SASEGT. The V gene end was trimmed by 6 bases and the J gene end by 1 base; junction bases not matched to a gene: 10. The CDR3 DNA reads as TGTGCCAGCAGCCCTACACCGGGACAGGCGAACACTGAAGCTTTCTTT. This encodes CASSPTPGQANTEAFF.

The table lists this clonotype with a few counts. The chain employs TRBV10-2 and TRBJ1-5; maybe TRBD1 (5 bases). Germline V gene data show CDR1 as WSHSY and CDR2 as SAAADI. This CDR3 comprises 12 residues. Trimming cost V 6 bases and J 6 bases, with 9 bases left between them. This chain's CDR3 is CASSTGTQPQHF. The CDR3 DNA reads as TGCGCCAGCAGCACCGGGACTCAGCCCCAGCATTTT.

This clonotype was counted at least ten times. The chain recombines TRBV28 with TRBJ2-7; D tentatively fits TRBD1 or TRBD2 (5 bases each). V was clipped by 10 bases and J by 8 bases, with 15 bases between them. This CDR3 comprises 11 residues. Looked up from germline, CDR1 is MDHEN and CDR2 is SYDVKM. CDR3 amino acids: CAISTQGQQYF. CDR3 nucleotide sequence: TGTGCCATAAGCACCCAGGGACAGCAGTACTTC.

In this sample, this clonotype turned up many times. This rearrangement joins TRBV6-1 to TRBJ2-5; 10 nucleotides line up with TRBD2. The length of the CDR3 is 14 residues. The germline CDR1 and CDR2 sequences are MNHNS and SASEGT. With V trimmed by 6 bases and J by 3 bases, 4 bases remained unmatched. Here the CDR3 DNA reads TGTGCCAGCAGGGCCCTAGCGGGAGAAGAGACCCAGTACTTC. Its translation is CASRALAGEETQYF.